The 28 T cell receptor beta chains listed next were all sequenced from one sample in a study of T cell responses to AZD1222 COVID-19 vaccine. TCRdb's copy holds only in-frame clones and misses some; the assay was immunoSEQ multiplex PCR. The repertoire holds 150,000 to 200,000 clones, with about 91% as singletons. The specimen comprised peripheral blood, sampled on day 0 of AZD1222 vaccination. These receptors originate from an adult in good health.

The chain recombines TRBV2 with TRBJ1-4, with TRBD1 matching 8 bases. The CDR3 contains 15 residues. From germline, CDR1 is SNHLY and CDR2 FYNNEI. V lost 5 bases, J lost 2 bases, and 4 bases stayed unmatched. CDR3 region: CASSRTGFTNEKLFF. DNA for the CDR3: TGTGCCAGCAGTAGGACAGGGTTCACTAATGAAAAACTGTTTTTT. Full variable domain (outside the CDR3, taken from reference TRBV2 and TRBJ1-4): EPEVTQTPSHQVTQMGQEVILRCVPISNHLYFYWYRQILGQKVEFLVSFYNNEISEKSEIFDDQFSVERPDGSNFTLKIRSTKLEDSAMYFCASSRTGFTNEKLFFGSGTQLSVL.

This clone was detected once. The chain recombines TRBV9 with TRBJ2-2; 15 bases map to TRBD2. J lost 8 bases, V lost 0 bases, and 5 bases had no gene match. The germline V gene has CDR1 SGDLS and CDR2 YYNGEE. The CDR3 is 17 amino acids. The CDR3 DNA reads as TGTGCCAGCAGCGTAGGAGGACTAGCGGGGGGGTTTGGGGAGCTGTTTTTT. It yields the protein CASSVGGLAGGFGELFF.

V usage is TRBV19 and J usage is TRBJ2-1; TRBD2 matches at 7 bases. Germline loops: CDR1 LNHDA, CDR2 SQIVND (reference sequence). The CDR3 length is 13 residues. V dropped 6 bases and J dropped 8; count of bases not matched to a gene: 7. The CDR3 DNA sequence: TGTGCCAGTAGGGGGGAGGGAAGGCATGAGCAGTTCTTC. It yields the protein CASRGEGRHEQFF.

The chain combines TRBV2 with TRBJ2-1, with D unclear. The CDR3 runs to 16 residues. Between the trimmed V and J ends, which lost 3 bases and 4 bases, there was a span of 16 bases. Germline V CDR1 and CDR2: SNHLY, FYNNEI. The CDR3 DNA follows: TGTGCCAGCAGTGATCAAACGGGCCAGATATACAATGAGCAGTTCTTC. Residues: CASSDQTGQIYNEQFF.

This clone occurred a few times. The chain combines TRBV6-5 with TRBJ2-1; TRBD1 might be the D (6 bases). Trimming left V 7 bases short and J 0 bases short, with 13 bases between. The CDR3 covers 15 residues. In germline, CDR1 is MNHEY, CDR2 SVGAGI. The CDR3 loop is CASTETGYSYNEQFF. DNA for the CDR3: TGTGCCAGCACCGAAACAGGGTACTCCTACAATGAGCAGTTCTTC.

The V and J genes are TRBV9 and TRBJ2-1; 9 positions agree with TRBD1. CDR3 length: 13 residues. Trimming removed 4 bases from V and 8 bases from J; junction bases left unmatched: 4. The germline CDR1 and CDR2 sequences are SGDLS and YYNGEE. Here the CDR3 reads CASSHRDRDEQFF. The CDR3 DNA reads TGTGCCAGCAGCCACCGGGACAGGGATGAGCAGTTCTTC.

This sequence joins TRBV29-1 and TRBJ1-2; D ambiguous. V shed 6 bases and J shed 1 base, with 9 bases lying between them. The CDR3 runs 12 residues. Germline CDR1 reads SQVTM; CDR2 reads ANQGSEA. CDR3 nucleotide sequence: TGCAGCGTCGCCGGAAATAACTATGGCTACACCTTC. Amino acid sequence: CSVAGNNYGYTF.

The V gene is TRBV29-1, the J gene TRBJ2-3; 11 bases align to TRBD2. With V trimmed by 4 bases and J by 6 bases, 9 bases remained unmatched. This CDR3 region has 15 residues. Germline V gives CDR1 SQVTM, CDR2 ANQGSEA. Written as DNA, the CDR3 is TGCAGCGTTGGATTAGCGGGGGGGTTATGGGATACGCAGTATTTT. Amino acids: CSVGLAGGLWDTQYF.

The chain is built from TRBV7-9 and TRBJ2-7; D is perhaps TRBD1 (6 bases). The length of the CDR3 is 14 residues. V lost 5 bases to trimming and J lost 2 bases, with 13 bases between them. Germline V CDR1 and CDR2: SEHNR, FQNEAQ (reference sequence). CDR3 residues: CASSRRGPTYEQYF. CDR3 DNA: TGTGCCAGCAGCCGCAGGGGCCCAACCTACGAGCAGTACTTC.

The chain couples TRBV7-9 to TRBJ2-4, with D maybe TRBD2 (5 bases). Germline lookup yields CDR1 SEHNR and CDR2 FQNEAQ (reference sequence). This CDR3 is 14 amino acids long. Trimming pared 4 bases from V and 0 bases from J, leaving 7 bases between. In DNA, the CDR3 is TGTGCCAGCAGCTACGGACTAGCCAAAAACATTCAGTACTTC. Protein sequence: CASSYGLAKNIQYF.

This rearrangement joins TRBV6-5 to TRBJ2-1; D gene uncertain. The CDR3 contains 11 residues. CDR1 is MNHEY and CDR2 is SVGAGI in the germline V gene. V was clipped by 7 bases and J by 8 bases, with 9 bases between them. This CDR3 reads CASKKRDEQFF. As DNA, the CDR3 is TGTGCCAGCAAGAAACGTGATGAGCAGTTCTTC.

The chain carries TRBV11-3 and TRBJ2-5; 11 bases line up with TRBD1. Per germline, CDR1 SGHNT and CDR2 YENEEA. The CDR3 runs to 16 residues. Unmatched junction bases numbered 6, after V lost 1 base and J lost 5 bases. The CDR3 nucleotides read TGTGCCAGCAGCTTAGGGGACAGGGGGAGCGGCGAGACCCAGTACTTC. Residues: CASSLGDRGSGETQYF.

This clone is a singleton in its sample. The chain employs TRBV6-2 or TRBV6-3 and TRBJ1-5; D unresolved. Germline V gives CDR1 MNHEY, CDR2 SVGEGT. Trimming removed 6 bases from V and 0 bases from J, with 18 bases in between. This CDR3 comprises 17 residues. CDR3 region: CASSGERGLYSNQPQHF. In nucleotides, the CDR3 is TGTGCCAGCAGCGGCGAGAGAGGCCTTTATAGCAATCAGCCCCAGCATTTT.

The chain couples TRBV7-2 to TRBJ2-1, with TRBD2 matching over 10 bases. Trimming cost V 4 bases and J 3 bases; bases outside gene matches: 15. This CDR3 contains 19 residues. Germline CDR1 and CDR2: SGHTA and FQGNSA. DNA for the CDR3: TGTGCCAGCAGCTCCCCTTCGAGCGGGGGGGCCGGTAGCTACAATGAGCAGTTCTTC. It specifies CASSSPSSGGAGSYNEQFF.

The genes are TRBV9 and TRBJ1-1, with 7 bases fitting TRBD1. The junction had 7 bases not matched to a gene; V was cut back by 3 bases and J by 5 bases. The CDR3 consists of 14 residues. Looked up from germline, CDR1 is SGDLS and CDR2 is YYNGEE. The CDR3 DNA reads TGTGCCAGCAGCGGTACAGGGGAGGGGACTGAAGCTTTCTTT. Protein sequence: CASSGTGEGTEAFF.

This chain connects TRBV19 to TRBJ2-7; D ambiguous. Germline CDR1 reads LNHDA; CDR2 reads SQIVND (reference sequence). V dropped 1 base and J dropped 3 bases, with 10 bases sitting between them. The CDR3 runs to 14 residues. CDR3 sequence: CASSIGASSYEQYF. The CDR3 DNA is TGTGCCAGTAGTATAGGGGCCAGCAGCTACGAGCAGTACTTC.

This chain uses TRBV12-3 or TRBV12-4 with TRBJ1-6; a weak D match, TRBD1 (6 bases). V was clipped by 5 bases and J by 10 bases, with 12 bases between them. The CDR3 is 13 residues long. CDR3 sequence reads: CASSGRGGSPLHF. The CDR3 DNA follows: TGTGCCAGCAGTGGCAGGGGCGGCTCACCCCTCCACTTT.

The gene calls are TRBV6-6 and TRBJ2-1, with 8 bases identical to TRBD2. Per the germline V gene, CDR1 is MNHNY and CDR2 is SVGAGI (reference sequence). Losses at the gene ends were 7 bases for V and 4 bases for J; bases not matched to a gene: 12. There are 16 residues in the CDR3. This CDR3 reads CASISTLSGDYNEQFF. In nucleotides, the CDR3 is TGTGCCAGCATCTCTACGCTTAGCGGGGATTACAATGAGCAGTTCTTC.

The CDR3 DNA reads TGTGCCAGCAGCTTCGGGGACAGGGGGCAATATGGCTACACCTTC. Translating it yields CASSFGDRGQYGYTF. This chain links TRBV5-6 with TRBJ1-2, with 12 bases identical to TRBD1. The CDR3 is 15 residues long. CDR1 SGHDT and CDR2 YYEEEE come from the germline V gene. J was trimmed by 5 bases and V by 2 bases; bases with no gene match: 4.

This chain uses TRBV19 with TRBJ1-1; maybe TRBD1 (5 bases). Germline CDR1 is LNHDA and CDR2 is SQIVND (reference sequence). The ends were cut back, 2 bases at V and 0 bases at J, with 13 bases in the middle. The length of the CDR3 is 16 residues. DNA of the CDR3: TGTGCCAGTAGTATAAGTGGGGCAGGAATGAACACTGAAGCTTTCTTT. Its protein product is CASSISGAGMNTEAFF. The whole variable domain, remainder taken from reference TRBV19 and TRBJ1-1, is DGGITQSPKYLFRKEGQNVTLSCEQNLNHDAMYWYRQDPGQGLRLIYYSQIVNDFQKGDIAEGYSVSREKKESFPLTVTSAQKNPTAFYLCASSISGAGMNTEAFFGQGTRLTVV.

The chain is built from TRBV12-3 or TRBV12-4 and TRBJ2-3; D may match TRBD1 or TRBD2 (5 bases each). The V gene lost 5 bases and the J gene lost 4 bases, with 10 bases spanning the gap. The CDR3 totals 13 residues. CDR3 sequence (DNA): TGTGCCAGCAGTGTTCAGGGAGCAGATACGCAGTATTTT. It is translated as CASSVQGADTQYF.

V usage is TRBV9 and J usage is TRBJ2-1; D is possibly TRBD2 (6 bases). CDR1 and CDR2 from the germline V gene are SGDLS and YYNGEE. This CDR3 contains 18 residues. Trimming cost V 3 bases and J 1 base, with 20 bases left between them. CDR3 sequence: CASSARGTRLGSYNEQFF. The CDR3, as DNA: TGTGCCAGCAGCGCGAGAGGGACTCGCCTGGGGTCCTACAATGAGCAGTTCTTC.

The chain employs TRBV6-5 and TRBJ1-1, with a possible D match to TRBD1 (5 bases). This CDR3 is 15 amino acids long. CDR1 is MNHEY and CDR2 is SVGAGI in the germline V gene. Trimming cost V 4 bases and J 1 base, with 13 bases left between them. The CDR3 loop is CASSFQGIGNTEAFF. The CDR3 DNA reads TGTGCCAGCAGTTTCCAGGGAATCGGGAACACTGAAGCTTTCTTT.

The CDR3 region has the DNA TGCGCCAGCAGCTGGGTGCCAGGGAGTTCTGGGAATGGCTACACCTTC. It yields the protein CASSWVPGSSGNGYTF. The chain recombines TRBV5-1 with TRBJ1-2, with a tentative D call TRBD1 (5 bases). V was pared by 3 bases and J by 6 bases, with 21 bases between. This CDR3 contains 16 residues. Germline V CDR1 and CDR2: SGHRS, YFSETQ. The entire variable domain, with the rest obtained from reference TRBV5-1 and TRBJ1-2, is as follows: KAGVTQTPRYLIKTRGQQVTLSCSPISGHRSVSWYQQTPGQGLQFLFEYFSETQRNKGNFPGRFSGRQFSNSRSEMNVSTLELGDSALYLCASSWVPGSSGNGYTFGSGTRLTVV.

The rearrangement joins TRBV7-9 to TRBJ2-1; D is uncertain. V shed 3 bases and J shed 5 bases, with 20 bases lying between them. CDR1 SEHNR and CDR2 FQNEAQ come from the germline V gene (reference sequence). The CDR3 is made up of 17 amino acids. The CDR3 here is CASSFGPTRSSHNEQFF. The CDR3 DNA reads TGTGCCAGCAGCTTCGGTCCGACACGGTCATCACACAATGAGCAGTTCTTC.

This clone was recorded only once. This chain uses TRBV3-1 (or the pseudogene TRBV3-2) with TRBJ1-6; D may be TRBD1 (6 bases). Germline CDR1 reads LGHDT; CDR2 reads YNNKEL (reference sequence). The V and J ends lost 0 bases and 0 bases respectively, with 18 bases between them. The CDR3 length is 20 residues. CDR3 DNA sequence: TGTGCCAGCAGCCAAGATTGGTGCACAGGGTATAGCTCCTATAATTCACCCCTCCACTTT. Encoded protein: CASSQDWCTGYSSYNSPLHF.

The CDR3 loop is CASRDLSAGRYNEQFF. The CDR3 coding sequence is TGTGCCAGCAGAGACCTCTCCGCCGGGAGGTACAATGAGCAGTTCTTC. The J gene is TRBJ2-1, the V gene TRBV28; 7 bases are a match to TRBD2. The V gene's germline CDR1 is MDHEN and CDR2 SYDVKM. Trimming removed 6 bases from V and 4 bases from J; junction bases left unmatched: 12. The CDR3 spans 16 residues.

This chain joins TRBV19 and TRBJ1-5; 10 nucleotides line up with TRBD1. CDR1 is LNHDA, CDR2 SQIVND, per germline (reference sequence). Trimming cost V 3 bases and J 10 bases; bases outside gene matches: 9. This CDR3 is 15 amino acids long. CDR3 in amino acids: CASSMARTGGQPQHF. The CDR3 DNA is TGTGCCAGTAGTATGGCCCGGACAGGGGGTCAACCCCAGCATTTT. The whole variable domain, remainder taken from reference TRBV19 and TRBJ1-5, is DGGITQSPKYLFRKEGQNVTLSCEQNLNHDAMYWYRQDPGQGLRLIYYSQIVNDFQKGDIAEGYSVSREKKESFPLTVTSAQKNPTAFYLCASSMARTGGQPQHFGDGTRLSIL.